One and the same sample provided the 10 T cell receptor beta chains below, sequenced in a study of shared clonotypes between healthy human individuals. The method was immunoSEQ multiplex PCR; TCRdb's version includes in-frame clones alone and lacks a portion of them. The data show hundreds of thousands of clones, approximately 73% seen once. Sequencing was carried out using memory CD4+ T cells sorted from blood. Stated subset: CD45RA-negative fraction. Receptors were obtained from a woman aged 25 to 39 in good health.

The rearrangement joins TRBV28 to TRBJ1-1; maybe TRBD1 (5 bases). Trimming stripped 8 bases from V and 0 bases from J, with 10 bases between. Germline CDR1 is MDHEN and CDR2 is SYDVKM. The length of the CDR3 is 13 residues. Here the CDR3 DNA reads TGTGCCAGCTGGGGACTCTTGAACACTGAAGCTTTCTTT. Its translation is CASWGLLNTEAFF.

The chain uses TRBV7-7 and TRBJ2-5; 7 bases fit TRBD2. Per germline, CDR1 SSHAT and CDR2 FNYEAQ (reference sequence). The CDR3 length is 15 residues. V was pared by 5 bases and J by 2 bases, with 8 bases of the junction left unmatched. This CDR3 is CASSPTSSGQETQYF. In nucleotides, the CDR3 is TGTGCCAGCAGCCCGACGTCTAGCGGACAAGAGACCCAGTACTTC. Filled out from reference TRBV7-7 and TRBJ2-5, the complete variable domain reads GAGVSQSPRYKVTKRGQDVTLRCDPISSHATLYWYQQALGQGPEFLTYFNYEAQPDKSGLPSDRFSAERPEGSISTLTIQRTEQRDSAMYRCASSPTSSGQETQYFGPGTRLLVL.

CDR3 protein: CASRGRDNYGYTF. The CDR3 nucleotides are TGTGCCAGCAGAGGTCGGGATAACTATGGCTACACCTTC. The V gene is TRBV5-4, the J gene TRBJ1-2; D uncertain. This CDR3 region has 13 residues. V was pared by 5 bases and J by 1 base, with 9 bases between. Germline V gives CDR1 SGHNT, CDR2 YYREEE (reference sequence).

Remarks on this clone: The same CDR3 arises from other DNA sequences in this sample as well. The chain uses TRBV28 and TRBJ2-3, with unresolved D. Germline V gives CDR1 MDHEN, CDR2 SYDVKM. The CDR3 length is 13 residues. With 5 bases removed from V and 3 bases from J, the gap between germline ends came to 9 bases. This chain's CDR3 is CASSLGGTDTQYF. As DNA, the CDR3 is TGTGCCAGCAGTCTGGGCGGAACAGATACGCAGTATTTT.

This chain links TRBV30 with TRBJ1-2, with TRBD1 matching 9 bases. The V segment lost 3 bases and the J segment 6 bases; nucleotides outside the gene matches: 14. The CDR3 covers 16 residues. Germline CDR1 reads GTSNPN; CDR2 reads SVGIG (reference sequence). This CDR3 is CAWSRTGGVRFDGYTF. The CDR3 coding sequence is TGTGCCTGGAGCCGTACAGGGGGCGTCCGATTTGATGGCTACACCTTC.

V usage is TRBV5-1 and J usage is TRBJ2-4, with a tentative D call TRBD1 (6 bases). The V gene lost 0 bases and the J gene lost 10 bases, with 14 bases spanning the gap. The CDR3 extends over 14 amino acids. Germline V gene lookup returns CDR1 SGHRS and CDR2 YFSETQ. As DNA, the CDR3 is TGCGCCAGCAGCTTGGACCCACAAACAGGGATTCAGTACTTC. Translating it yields CASSLDPQTGIQYF.

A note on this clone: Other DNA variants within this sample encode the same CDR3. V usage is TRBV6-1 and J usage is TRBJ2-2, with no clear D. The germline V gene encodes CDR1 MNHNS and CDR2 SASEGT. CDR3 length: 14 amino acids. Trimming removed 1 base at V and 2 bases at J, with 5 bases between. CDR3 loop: CASSEVGNTGELFF. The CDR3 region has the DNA TGTGCCAGCAGTGAAGTAGGTAACACCGGGGAGCTGTTTTTT.

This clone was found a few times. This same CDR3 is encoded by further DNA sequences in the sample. Here the CDR3 DNA reads TGTGCCAGCAGTCTCGGGACAGGGCTGGGTTACGAGCAGTACTTC. Translated: CASSLGTGLGYEQYF. The chain is built from TRBV28 and TRBJ2-7, with TRBD1 matching 9 bases. V was pared by 5 bases and J by 4 bases, with 9 bases of the junction left unmatched. The germline V gene encodes CDR1 MDHEN and CDR2 SYDVKM. CDR3 length equals 15 residues.

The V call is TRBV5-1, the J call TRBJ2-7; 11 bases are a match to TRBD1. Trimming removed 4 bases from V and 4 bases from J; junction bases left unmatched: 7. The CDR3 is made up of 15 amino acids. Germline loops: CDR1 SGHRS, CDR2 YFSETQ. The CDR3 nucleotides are TGCGCCAGCAGCCTACACGGACAGGGGGCTTACGAGCAGTACTTC. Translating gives CASSLHGQGAYEQYF.

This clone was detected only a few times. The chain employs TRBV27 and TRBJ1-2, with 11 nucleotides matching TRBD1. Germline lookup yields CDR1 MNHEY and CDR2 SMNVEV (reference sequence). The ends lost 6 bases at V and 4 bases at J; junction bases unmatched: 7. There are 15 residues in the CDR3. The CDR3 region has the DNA TGTGCCAGCAGCCCAAGGGACAGGGGGTCCTATGGCTACACCTTC. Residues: CASSPRDRGSYGYTF.